This T cell receptor beta chain is drawn from a study of CD8 T cells in ankylosing spondylitis. General observations from the study: Clones tied to disease were said to be significantly enriched in matched ankylosing spondylitis synovial fluid. Ankylosing spondylitis blood appeared to be characterized by a TCR beta motif of under ten highly homologous variants.

By quantitative 5'-RACE with molecular barcodes, the TCR beta libraries were made. TCRdb analysed the 5' RACE reads with MiXCR anew, one entry per CDR3 protein. The table includes fewer than 200,000 distinct CDR3 sequences, around 19% detected once. This clonotype was recorded many times. Antigen: not known. Germline CDR1 DFQATT, CDR2 SNEGSKA (reference sequence). The V gene lost 5 bases and the J gene lost 2 bases, with 16 bases spanning the gap. The CDR3 spans 15 residues. Sequencing was done on a sample of blood, either unsorted or a sorted T cell fraction (not recorded which). The J gene is TRBJ2-1, the V gene TRBV20-1; maybe TRBD2 (6 bases). This TCR was recovered from a male donor with ankylosing spondylitis or in good health (not recorded which). DNA for the CDR3: TGCAGTGCTTTTATAGCGGAGCGAACCTACAATGAGCAGTTCTTC. Amino acid sequence: CSAFIAERTYNEQFF.